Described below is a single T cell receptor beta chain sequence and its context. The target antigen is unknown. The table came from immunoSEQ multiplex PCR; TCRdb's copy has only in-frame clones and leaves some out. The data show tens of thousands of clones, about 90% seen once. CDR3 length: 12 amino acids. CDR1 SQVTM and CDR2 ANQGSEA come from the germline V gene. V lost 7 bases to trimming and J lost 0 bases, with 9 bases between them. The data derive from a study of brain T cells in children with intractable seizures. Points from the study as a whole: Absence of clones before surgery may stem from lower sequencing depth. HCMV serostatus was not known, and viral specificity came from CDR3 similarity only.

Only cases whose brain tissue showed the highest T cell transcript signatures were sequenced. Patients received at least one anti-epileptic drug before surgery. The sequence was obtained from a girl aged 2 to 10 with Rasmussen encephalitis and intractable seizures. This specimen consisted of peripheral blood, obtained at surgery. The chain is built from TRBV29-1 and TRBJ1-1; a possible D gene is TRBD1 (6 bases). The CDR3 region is CSGGQMNTEAFF. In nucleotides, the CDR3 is TGCAGCGGGGGACAAATGAACACTGAAGCTTTCTTT.